Each of the 5 T cell receptor beta chains below was sequenced from the same sample in a study of T-cell reconstitution after alpha-beta-depleted transplantation in children. Library preparation (for TCRbeta) was performed with unique molecular identifiers. TCRdb used MiXCR to reprocess the PCR reads, holding one entry per CDR3 protein. The table has 500,000 or so distinct CDR3 sequences, around a third seen once. The material was PBMCs from the stem cell graft donor, obtained from the stem cell graft. These receptors originate from a human donor who donated a stem cell graft to a child with aplastic anemia.

This clonotype was counted only a few times. The rearrangement joins TRBV27 to TRBJ2-4; 9 bases are a match to TRBD1. Germline trimming cut 4 bases from V and 3 bases from J; bases unmatched to any gene: 10. This CDR3 comprises 17 residues. Germline CDR1 MNHEY, CDR2 SMNVEV (reference sequence). As DNA, the CDR3 is TGTGCCAGCAGTTCGACAGGGGGACGTTTAGGCAAAAACATTCAGTACTTC. Translating gives CASSSTGGRLGKNIQYF.

The chain is built from TRBV11-2 and TRBJ1-2; 7 positions agree with TRBD1. Losses at the gene ends were 0 bases for V and 0 bases for J; bases not matched to a gene: 10. This CDR3 contains 18 residues. Germline V lookup: CDR1 SGHAT, CDR2 FQNNGV. CDR3 protein: CASSLEDRNNLPNYGYTF. The CDR3 DNA reads as TGTGCCAGCAGCTTAGAGGACAGGAATAACCTTCCTAACTATGGCTACACCTTC. Full variable domain (outside the CDR3, taken from reference TRBV11-2 and TRBJ1-2): EAGVAQSPRYKIIEKRQSVAFWCNPISGHATLYWYQQILGQGPKLLIQFQNNGVVDDSQLPKDRFSAERLKGVDSTLKIQPAKLEDSAVYLCASSLEDRNNLPNYGYTFGSGTRLTVV.

This chain joins TRBV7-2 and TRBJ2-7, with D unclear. The CDR3 is 12 amino acids. The germline gives CDR1 SGHTA, CDR2 FQGNSA. The germline V and J ends were trimmed by 7 bases and 3 bases, with 10 bases remaining between them. In DNA, the CDR3 is TGTGCCAGCAAGGGCCCCTTCTACGAGCAGTACTTC. It translates to CASKGPFYEQYF.

This clonotype came up a few times. This sequence joins TRBV30 and TRBJ1-5; no clear D. CDR1 and CDR2 from the germline V gene are GTSNPN and SVGIG (reference sequence). The CDR3 spans 13 residues. V was cut by 5 bases and J by 1 base, with 9 bases left in between. The CDR3 region is CAWSLGSNQPQHF. The CDR3 bases are TGTGCCTGGTCTCTAGGAAGCAATCAGCCCCAGCATTTT.

J is TRBJ2-2 and V is TRBV25-1; D gene uncertain. The CDR3 runs to 14 residues. Germline V lookup: CDR1 MGHDK, CDR2 SYGVNS. V dropped 10 bases and J dropped 7 bases, with 19 bases sitting between them. CDR3 in amino acids: CATQPEHLNGELFF. CDR3 coding DNA: TGTGCCACTCAACCCGAACACCTAAACGGGGAGCTGTTTTTT.